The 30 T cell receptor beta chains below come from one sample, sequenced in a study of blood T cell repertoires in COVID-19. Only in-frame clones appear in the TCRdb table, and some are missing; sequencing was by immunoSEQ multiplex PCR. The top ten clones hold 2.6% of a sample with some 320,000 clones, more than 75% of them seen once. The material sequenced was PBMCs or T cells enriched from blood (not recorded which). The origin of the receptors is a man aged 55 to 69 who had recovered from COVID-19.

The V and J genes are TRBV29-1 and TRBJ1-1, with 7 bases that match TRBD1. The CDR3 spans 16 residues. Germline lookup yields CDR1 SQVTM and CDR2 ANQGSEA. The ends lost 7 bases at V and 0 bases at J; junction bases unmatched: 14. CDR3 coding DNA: TGCAGCGCTACCCACACCATGACAGGGATGAACACTGAAGCTTTCTTT. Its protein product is CSATHTMTGMNTEAFF.

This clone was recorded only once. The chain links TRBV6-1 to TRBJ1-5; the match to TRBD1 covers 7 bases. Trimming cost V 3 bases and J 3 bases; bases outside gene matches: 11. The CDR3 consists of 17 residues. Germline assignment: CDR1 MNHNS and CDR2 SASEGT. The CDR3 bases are TGTGCCAGCAGTGACCCTAACAAGACAGGGTTCAATCAGCCCCAGCATTTT. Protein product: CASSDPNKTGFNQPQHF.

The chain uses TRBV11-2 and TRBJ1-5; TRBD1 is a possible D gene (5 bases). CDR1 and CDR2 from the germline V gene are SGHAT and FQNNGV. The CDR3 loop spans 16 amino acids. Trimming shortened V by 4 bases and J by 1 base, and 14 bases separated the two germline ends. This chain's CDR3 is CASSSGGVRSNQPQHF. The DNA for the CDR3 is TGTGCCAGCAGCTCGGGGGGGGTGAGGAGCAATCAGCCCCAGCATTTT. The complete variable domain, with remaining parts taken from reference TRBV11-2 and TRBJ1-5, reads EAGVAQSPRYKIIEKRQSVAFWCNPISGHATLYWYQQILGQGPKLLIQFQNNGVVDDSQLPKDRFSAERLKGVDSTLKIQPAKLEDSAVYLCASSSGGVRSNQPQHFGDGTRLSIL.

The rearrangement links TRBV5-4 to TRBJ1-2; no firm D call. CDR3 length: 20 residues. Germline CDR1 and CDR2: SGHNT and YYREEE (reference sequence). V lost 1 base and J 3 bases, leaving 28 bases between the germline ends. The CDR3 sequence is CASSLPTNLNGQTRYYGYTF. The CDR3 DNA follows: TGTGCCAGCAGCTTGCCGACTAATTTAAACGGGCAGACAAGATACTATGGCTACACCTTC.

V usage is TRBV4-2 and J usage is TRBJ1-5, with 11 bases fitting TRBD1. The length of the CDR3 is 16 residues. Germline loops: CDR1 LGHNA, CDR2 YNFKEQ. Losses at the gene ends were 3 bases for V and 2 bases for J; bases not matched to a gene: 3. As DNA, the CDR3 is TGTGCCAGCAGCCAGGACAGGGGGCATGGCAATCAGCCCCAGCATTTT. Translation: CASSQDRGHGNQPQHF.

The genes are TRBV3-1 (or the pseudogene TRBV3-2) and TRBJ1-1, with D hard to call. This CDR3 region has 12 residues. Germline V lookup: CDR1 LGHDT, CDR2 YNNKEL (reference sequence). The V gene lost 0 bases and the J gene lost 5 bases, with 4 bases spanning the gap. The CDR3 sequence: CASSQERTEAFF. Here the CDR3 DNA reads TGTGCCAGCAGCCAAGAGAGGACTGAAGCTTTCTTT.

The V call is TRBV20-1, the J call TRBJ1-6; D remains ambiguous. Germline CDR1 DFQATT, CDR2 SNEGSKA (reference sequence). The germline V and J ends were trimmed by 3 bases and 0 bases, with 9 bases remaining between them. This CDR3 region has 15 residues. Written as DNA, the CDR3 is TGCAGTGCTAGTGAGTCGAGCTCCTATAATTCACCCCTCCACTTT. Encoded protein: CSASESSSYNSPLHF.

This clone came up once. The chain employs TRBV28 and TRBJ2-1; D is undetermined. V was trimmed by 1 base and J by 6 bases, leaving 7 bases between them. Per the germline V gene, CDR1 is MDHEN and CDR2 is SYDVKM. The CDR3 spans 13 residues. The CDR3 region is CASSLLAFNEQFF. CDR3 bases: TGTGCCAGCAGTTTATTGGCCTTCAATGAGCAGTTCTTC.

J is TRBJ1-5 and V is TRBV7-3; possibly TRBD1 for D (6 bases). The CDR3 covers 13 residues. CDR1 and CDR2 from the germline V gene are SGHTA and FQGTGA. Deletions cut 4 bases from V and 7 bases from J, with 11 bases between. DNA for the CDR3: TGTGCCAGCAGCTCGGACAGAGAGCAGCCCCAGCATTTT. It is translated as CASSSDREQPQHF.

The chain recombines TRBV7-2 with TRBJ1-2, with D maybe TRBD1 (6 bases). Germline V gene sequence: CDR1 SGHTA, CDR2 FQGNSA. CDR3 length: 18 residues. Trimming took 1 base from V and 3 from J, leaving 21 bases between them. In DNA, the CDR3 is TGTGCCAGCAGCTTAGTGGGGGGGCCGCCCCTCTACGACTATGGCTACACCTTC. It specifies CASSLVGGPPLYDYGYTF.

As DNA, the CDR3 is TGTGCCAAGTTACAGGGGGCTCGGACCCAGGACACAGATACGCAGTATTTT. It is translated as CAKLQGARTQDTDTQYF. V and J are TRBV2 and TRBJ2-3, with 9 positions matching TRBD1. The CDR3 has 17 residues. Losses at the gene ends were 10 bases for V and 2 bases for J; bases not matched to a gene: 16. Germline V gene data show CDR1 as SNHLY and CDR2 as FYNNEI.

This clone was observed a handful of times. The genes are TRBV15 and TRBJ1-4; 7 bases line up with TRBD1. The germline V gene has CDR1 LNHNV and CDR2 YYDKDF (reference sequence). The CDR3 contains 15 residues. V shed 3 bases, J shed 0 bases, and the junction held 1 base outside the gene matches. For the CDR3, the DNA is TGTGCCACCAGCAGCGACAGGGCAACTAATGAAAAACTGTTTTTT. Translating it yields CATSSDRATNEKLFF.

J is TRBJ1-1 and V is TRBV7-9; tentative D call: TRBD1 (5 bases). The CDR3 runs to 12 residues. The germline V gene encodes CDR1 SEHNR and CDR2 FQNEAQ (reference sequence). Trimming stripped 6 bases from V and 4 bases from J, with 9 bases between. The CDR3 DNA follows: TGTGCCAGCAGAGGGGTCTCCACTGAAGCTTTCTTT. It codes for CASRGVSTEAFF.

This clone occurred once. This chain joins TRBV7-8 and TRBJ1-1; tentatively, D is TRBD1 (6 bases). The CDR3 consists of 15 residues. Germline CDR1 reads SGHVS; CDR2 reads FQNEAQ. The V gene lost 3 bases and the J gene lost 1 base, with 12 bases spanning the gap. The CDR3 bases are TGTGCCAGCAGCTTTGGGGGCGCCCGGAACACTGAAGCTTTCTTT. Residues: CASSFGGARNTEAFF.

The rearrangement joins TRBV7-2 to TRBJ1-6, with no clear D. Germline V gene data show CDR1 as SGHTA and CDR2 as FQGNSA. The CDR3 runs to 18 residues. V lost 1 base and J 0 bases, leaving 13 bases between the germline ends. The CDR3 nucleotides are TGTGCCAGCAGCTTAGGATTCGCGGGCAGCTCCTATAATTCACCCCTCCACTTT. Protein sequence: CASSLGFAGSSYNSPLHF.

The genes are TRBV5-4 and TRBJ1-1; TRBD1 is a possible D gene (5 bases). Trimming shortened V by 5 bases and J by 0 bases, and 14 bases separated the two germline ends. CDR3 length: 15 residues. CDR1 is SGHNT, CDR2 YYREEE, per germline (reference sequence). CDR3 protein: CASRPSGLMNTEAFF. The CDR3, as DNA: TGTGCCAGCAGGCCTTCGGGACTCATGAACACTGAAGCTTTCTTT. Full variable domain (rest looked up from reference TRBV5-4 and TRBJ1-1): ETGVTQSPTHLIKTRGQQVTLRCSSQSGHNTVSWYQQALGQGPQFIFQYYREEENGRGNFPPRFSGLQFPNYSSELNVNALELDDSALYLCASRPSGLMNTEAFFGQGTRLTVV.

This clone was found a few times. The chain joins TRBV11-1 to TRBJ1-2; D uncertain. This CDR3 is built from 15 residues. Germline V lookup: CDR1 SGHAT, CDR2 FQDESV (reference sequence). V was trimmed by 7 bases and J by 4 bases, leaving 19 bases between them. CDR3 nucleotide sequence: TGTGCCAGCACCGAACAGATGGGTAGTCTCTATGGCTACACCTTC. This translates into CASTEQMGSLYGYTF.

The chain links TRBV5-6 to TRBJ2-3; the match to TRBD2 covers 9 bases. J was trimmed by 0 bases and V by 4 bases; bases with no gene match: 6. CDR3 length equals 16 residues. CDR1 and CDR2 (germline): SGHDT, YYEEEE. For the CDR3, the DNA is TGTGCCAGCAGCACATTTAGCGGGAGAAGCACAGATACGCAGTATTTT. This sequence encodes CASSTFSGRSTDTQYF.

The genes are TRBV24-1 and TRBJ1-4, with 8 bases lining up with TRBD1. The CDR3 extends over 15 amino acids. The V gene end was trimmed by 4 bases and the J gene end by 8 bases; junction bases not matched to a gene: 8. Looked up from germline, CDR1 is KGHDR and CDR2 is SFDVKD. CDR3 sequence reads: CATSDRTGRREKLFF. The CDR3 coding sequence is TGTGCCACCAGTGACAGGACAGGGAGGAGGGAAAAACTGTTTTTT.

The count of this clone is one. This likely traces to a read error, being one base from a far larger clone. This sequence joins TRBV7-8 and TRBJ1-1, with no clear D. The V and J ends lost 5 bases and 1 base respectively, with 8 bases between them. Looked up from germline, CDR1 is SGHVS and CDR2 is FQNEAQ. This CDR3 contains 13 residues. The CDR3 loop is CASSLTENTEAFF. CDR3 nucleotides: TGTGCCAGCAGCCTAACAGAGAACACTGAAGCTTTCTTT.

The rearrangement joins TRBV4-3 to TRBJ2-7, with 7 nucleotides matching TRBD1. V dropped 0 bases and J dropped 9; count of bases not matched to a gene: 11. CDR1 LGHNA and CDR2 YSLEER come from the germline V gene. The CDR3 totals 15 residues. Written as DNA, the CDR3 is TGCGCCAGCAGCCAAGATCCAGTAGGGGGCCCGGGGCAGTACTTC. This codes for CASSQDPVGGPGQYF.

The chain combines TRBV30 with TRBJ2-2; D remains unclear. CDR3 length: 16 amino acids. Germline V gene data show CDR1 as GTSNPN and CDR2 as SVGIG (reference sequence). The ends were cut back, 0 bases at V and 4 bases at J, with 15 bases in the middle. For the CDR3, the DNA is TGTGCCTGGAGTGTATCCCGGTCTTTTCTCACCGGGGAGCTGTTTTTT. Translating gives CAWSVSRSFLTGELFF.

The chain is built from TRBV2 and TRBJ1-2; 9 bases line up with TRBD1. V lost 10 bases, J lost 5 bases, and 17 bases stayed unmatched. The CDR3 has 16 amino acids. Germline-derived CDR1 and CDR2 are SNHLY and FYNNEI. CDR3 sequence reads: CATSNHRTGDNYGYTF. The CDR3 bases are TGTGCCACGTCCAACCACCGGACAGGGGATAATTATGGCTACACCTTC.

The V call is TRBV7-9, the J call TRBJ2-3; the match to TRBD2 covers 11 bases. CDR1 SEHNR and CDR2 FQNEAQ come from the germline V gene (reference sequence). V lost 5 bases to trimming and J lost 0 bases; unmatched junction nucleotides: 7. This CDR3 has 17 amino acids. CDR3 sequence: CASSADRTSGSTDTQYF. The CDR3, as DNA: TGTGCCAGCAGCGCGGATAGGACTAGCGGGAGCACAGATACGCAGTATTTT.

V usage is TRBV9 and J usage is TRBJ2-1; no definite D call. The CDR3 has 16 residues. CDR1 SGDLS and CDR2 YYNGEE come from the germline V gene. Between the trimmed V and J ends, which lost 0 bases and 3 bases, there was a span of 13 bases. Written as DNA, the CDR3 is TGTGCCAGCAGCGTAGCCGGTACGCTGAGCTACAATGAGCAGTTCTTC. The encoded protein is CASSVAGTLSYNEQFF.

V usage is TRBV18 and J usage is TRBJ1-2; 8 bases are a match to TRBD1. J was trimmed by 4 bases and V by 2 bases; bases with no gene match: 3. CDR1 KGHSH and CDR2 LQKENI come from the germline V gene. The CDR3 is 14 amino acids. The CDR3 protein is CASSPKGQGYGYTF. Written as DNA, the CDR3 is TGTGCCAGCTCACCAAAAGGACAGGGCTATGGCTACACCTTC.

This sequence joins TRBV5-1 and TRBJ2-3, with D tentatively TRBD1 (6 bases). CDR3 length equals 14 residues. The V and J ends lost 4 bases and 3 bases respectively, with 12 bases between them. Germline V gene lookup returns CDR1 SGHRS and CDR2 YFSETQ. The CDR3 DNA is TGCGCCAGCAGCCCCGAGACAGGAACAGATACGCAGTATTTT. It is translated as CASSPETGTDTQYF.

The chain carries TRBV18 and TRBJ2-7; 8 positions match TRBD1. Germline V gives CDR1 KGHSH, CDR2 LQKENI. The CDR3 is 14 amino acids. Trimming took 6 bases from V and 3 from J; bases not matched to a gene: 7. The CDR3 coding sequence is TGTGCCAGCTCGCCGGACAGGGTCCTCTACGAGCAGTACTTC. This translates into CASSPDRVLYEQYF.

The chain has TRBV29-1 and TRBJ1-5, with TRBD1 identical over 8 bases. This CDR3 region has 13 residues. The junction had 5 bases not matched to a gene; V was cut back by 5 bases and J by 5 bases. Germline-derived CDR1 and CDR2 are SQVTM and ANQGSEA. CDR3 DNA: TGCAGCGTTTCAGGGGGCGGCGATCAGCCCCAGCATTTT. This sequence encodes CSVSGGGDQPQHF.

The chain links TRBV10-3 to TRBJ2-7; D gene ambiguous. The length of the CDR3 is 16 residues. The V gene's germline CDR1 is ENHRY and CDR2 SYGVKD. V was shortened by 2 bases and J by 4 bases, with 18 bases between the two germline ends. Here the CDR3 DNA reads TGTGCCATCAGTGAGCTCGGCAGCTCTGGCGGATACGAGCAGTACTTC. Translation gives CAISELGSSGGYEQYF.